This TCR beta chain comes out of a study of Ad26.COV2.S vaccination and SARS-CoV-2 variants. Method: immunoSEQ multiplex PCR; TCRdb's copy keeps in-frame clones and lacks some. The sample has about 140,000 clones, roughly 90% seen once. Sequencing used peripheral blood, obtained after recovery from COVID-19. The sequence was collected from a human donor who had recovered from COVID-19.

The CDR3 bases are TGTGCCAGCTCACAAGACATCTATAATTCACCCCTCCACTTT. Amino acid sequence: CASSQDIYNSPLHF. The chain is built from TRBV18 and TRBJ1-6; D ambiguous. CDR3 size: 14 residues. The V end was cut by 4 bases, the J end by 3 bases, with 7 bases between. The germline V gene has CDR1 KGHSH and CDR2 LQKENI. Full variable domain (outside the CDR3, taken from reference TRBV18 and TRBJ1-6): NAGVMQNPRHLVRRRGQEARLRCSPMKGHSHVYWYRQLPEEGLKFMVYLQKENIIDESGMPKERFSAEFPKEGPSILRIQQVVRGDSAAYFCASSQDIYNSPLHFGNGTRLTVT.